This TCR beta chain originates from a study of T cell responses to AZD1222 COVID-19 vaccine. Regarding the study as a whole: Possibly, clonal diversity was underestimated; donors were largely white British and included more females.

Clones were read by immunoSEQ multiplex PCR, and TCRdb kept only the in-frame ones, dropping some. Found here are some 120,000 clones, approximately 88% of them singletons; the top ten hold roughly 5.4%. A note on this clone: Its antigen remains unidentified.

V shed 2 bases and J shed 2 bases, with 10 bases lying between them. Germline V lookup: CDR1 MDHEN, CDR2 SYDVKM. The CDR3 contains 15 residues. This TCR derives from an adult in good health. The starting material was peripheral blood, obtained on day 0 of AZD1222 vaccination. The chain carries TRBV28 and TRBJ1-5; tentatively, D is TRBD1 (6 bases). This CDR3 is CASSLEQGGNQPQHF. In nucleotides, the CDR3 is TGTGCCAGCAGTTTAGAACAGGGAGGCAATCAGCCCCAGCATTTT.